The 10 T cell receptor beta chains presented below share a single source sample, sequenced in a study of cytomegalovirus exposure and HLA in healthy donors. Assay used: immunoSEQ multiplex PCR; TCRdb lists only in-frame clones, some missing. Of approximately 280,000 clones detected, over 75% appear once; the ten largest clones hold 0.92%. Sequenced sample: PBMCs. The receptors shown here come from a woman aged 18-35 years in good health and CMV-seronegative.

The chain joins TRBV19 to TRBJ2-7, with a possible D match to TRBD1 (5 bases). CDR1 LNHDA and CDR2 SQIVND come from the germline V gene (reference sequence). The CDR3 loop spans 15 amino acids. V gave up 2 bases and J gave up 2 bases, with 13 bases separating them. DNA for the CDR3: TGTGCCAGTAGTATAAGTCAGGGTATACCCTACGAGCAGTACTTC. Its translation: CASSISQGIPYEQYF.

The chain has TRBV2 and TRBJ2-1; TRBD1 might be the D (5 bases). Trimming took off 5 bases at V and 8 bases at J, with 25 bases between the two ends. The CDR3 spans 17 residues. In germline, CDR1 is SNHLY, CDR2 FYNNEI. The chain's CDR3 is CASSKRRQGGLVHEQFF. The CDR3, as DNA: TGTGCCAGCAGTAAAAGACGTCAGGGTGGTCTGGTCCATGAGCAGTTCTTC.

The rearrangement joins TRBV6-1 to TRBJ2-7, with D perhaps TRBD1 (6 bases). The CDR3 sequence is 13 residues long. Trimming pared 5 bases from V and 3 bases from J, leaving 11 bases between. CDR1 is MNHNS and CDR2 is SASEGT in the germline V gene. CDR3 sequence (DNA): TGTGCCAGCAGTACAGGGATCCTCTACGAGCAGTACTTC. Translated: CASSTGILYEQYF.

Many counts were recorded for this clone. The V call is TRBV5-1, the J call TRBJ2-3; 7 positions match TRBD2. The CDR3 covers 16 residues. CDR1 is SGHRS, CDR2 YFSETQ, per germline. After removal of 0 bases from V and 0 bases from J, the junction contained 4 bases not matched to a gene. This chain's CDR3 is CASSLVGGLSTDTQYF. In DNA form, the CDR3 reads TGCGCCAGCAGCTTGGTGGGGGGACTAAGCACAGATACGCAGTATTTT.

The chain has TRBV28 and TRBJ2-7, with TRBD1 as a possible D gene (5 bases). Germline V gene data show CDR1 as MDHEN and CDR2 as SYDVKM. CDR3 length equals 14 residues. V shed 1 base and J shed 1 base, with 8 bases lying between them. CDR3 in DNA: TGTGCCAGCAGTTTATCAGGGAAGTCCTACGAGCAGTACTTC. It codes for CASSLSGKSYEQYF.

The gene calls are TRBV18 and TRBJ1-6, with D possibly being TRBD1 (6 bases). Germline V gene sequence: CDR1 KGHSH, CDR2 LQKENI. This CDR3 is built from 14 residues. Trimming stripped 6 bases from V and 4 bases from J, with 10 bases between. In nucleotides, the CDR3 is TGTGCCAGCTCGAACGGACAGTATAATTCACCCCTCCACTTT. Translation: CASSNGQYNSPLHF.

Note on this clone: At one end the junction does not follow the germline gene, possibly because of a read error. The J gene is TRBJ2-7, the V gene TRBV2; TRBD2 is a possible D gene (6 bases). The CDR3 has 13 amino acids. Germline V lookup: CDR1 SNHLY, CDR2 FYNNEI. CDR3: CASRKEELASFDF. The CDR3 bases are TGTGCCAGCAGAAAGGAAGAACTAGCCAGTTTCGACTTC. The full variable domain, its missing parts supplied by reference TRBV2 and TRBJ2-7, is EPEVTQTPSHQVTQMGQEVILRCVPISNHLYFYWYRQILGQKVEFLVSFYNNEISEKSEIFDDQFSVERPDGSNFTLKIRSTKLEDSAMYFCASRKEELASFDFGPGTRLTVT.

The CDR3 is CASSFVAGGLDTQYF. The CDR3 coding sequence is TGTGCCAGCAGCTTTGTAGCGGGAGGGCTCGATACGCAGTATTTT. The V and J genes are TRBV7-8 and TRBJ2-3, with 11 bases lining up with TRBD2. The CDR3 has 15 amino acids. CDR1 is SGHVS and CDR2 is FQNEAQ in the germline V gene. The junction had 5 bases not matched to a gene; V was cut back by 3 bases and J by 6 bases. Combining the CDR3 with reference TRBV7-8 and TRBJ2-3 gives the whole variable domain GAGVSQSPRYKVAKRGQDVALRCDPISGHVSLFWYQQALGQGPEFLTYFQNEAQLDKSGLPSDRFFAERPEGSVSTLKIQRTQQEDSAVYLCASSFVAGGLDTQYFGPGTRLTVL.

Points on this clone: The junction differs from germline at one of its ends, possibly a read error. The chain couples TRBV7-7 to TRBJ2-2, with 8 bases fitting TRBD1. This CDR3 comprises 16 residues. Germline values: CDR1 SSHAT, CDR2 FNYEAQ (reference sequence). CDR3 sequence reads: CASSARTGSRTGELFF. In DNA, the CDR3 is TGTGCTAGCAGCGCTAGGACAGGGTCCCGCACCGGGGAGCTGTTTTTT.

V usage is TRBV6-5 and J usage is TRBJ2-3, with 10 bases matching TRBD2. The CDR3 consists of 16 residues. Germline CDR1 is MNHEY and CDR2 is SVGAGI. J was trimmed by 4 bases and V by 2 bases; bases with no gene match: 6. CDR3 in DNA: TGTGCCAGCAGTTACGCGGCTAGCGGGAGCGCAGATACGCAGTATTTT. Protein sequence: CASSYAASGSADTQYF.